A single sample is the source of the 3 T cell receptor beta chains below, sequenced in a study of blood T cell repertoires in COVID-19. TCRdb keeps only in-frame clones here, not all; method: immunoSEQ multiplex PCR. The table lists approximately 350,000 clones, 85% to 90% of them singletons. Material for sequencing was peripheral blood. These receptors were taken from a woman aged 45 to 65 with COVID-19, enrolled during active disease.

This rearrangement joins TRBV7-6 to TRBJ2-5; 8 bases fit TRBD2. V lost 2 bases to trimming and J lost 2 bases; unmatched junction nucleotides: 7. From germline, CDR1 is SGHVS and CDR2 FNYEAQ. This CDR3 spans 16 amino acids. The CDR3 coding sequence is TGTGCCAGCAGCTTATTAGCGGGGACTAGACAAGAGACCCAGTACTTC. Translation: CASSLLAGTRQETQYF.

The CDR3: CSVGWGSQNIQYF. CDR3 DNA sequence: TGCAGCGTTGGGTGGGGCAGCCAAAACATTCAGTACTTC. The chain uses TRBV29-1 and TRBJ2-4; D is possibly TRBD1 (5 bases). Germline V CDR1 and CDR2: SQVTM, ANQGSEA. This CDR3 comprises 13 residues. V lost 4 bases, J lost 5 bases, and 12 bases lay in between. The entire variable domain, with the rest obtained from reference TRBV29-1 and TRBJ2-4, is as follows: SAVISQKPSRDICQRGTSLTIQCQVDSQVTMMFWYRQQPGQSLTLIATANQGSEATYESGFVIDKFPISRPNLTFSTLTVSNMSPEDSSIYLCSVGWGSQNIQYFGAGTRLSVL.

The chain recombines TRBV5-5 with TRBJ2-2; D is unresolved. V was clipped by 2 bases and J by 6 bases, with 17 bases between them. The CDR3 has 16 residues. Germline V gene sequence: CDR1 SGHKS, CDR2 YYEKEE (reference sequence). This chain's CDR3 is CASSLQPLFIPGELFF. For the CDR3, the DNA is TGTGCCAGCAGCTTACAACCCCTTTTTATCCCCGGGGAGCTGTTTTTT.